The clone carrying this TCR beta chain occurred a few times. Its antigen is not identified. This specimen comes from a study of naive and memory T cell subsets. Findings and caveats of the study: In naive cells, over 95% of TCR sequences were seen only once.

Two oligonucleotides, mixed equimolar, formed the beta constant-region primer covering TRBC1 and TRBC2. Ligation attached a single-stranded oligonucleotide with a 12-nucleotide UMI and the SP2 primer to the cDNA 3' end. From the UMI-ligation and nested PCR reads, TCRdb called clonotypes with MiXCR, one entry per CDR3 protein. The sample comprises about 80,000 distinct CDR3 sequences, around 13% of which are singletons, and 0.75% to 0.95% rests with the top ten. After CD4 positive bead selection, the CD4-negative fraction gave CD8 T cells. Four subsets defined by CD45RA and CD27 were sorted after CD3, CD4, CD8 and live/dead staining. CDR1 SGHNT and CDR2 YENEEA come from the germline V gene. V dropped 5 bases and J dropped 4; count of bases not matched to a gene: 11. CDR3 length equals 16 residues.

The rearrangement uses TRBV11-3 and TRBJ2-1; 7 bases are shared with TRBD2. Material for sequencing was central memory CD4+ T cells from blood. This sequence was found in a human donor in good health. For the CDR3, the DNA is TGTGCCAGCAGCCCGGGGTGGGCTAGCGGATACAATGAGCAGTTCTTC. Its protein product is CASSPGWASGYNEQFF.